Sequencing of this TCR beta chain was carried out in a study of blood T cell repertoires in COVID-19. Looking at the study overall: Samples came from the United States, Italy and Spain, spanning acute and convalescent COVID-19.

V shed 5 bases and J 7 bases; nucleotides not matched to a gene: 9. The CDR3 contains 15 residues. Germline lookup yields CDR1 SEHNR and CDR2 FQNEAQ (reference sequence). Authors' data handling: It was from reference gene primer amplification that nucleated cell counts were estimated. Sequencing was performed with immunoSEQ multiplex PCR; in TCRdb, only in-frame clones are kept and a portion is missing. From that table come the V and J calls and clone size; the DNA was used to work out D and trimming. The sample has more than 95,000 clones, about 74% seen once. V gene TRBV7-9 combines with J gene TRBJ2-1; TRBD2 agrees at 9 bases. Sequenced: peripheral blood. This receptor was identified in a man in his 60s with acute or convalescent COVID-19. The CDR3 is CASSPGASGTNEQFF. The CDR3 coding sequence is TGTGCCAGCAGCCCAGGTGCTAGCGGGACAAATGAGCAGTTCTTC.